The source of this T cell receptor beta chain is a study of early T cells in non-severe SARS-CoV-2 infection. Study information: Sequencing targeted bulk RNA from unsorted whole blood, leaving chains unpaired. Findings of the study overall: Matching against VDJdb likely underestimated virus-specific expansions, favoring anti-spike CD8.

Trimming removed 7 bases from V and 0 bases from J; junction bases left unmatched: 7. The CDR3 totals 15 residues. Of note for this clonotype: Its cognate antigen is unknown.

Unique molecular identifiers were affixed to single, distinct cDNA molecules. TCRdb re-analysed the 5' RACE reads in MiXCR, keeping a single row per CDR3 protein. Counted here are about 90,000 distinct CDR3 sequences, roughly 12% occurring once; the ten biggest clones make up under 4.5%. The chain employs TRBV12-3 or TRBV12-4 and TRBJ2-3, with 7 bases fitting TRBD1. The sequenced sample was whole blood, obtained at baseline. The source of this sequence is an adult who was a healthcare worker with PCR-confirmed SARS-CoV-2 infection or an uninfected control (not recorded which). CDR3 amino acids: CASTQQGPSTDTQYF. The CDR3 DNA follows: TGTGCCAGCACCCAACAGGGGCCTAGCACAGATACGCAGTATTTT.